The next 5 T cell receptor beta chains were all read from a single sample in a study of blood T cell repertoires in COVID-19. Profiled with immunoSEQ multiplex PCR; TCRdb holds only in-frame clones, not every one. The sample records over 600,000 clones, 70% to 90% being singletons. Sequencing was performed on peripheral blood. These receptors all come from a woman in her late teens or twenties with acute or convalescent COVID-19.

The V and J genes are TRBV30 and TRBJ1-6, with D possibly being TRBD1 (5 bases). V was trimmed by 0 bases and J by 10 bases, leaving 13 bases between them. CDR1 and CDR2 from the germline V gene are GTSNPN and SVGIG (reference sequence). This CDR3 has 14 amino acids. CDR3 amino acids: CAWSVIQQGSPLHF. The CDR3 DNA is TGTGCCTGGAGTGTAATACAGCAGGGCTCACCCCTCCACTTT.

The chain combines TRBV9 with TRBJ1-1; weak D call: TRBD1 (5 bases). This CDR3 is built from 10 residues. Trimming cost V 8 bases and J 7 bases, with 9 bases left between them. Looked up from germline, CDR1 is SGDLS and CDR2 is YYNGEE. This CDR3 reads CARQENEAFF. The CDR3 DNA reads TGTGCCAGACAGGAGAATGAAGCTTTCTTT.

J is TRBJ1-2 and V is TRBV6-2 or TRBV6-3; D not certain. The V gene's germline CDR1 is MNHEY and CDR2 SVGEGT. CDR3 length equals 19 residues. V was shortened by 2 bases and J by 4 bases, with 26 bases between the two germline ends. CDR3 sequence reads: CASSYMVGELLEKTYGYTF. CDR3 in DNA: TGTGCCAGCAGTTACATGGTTGGGGAGCTACTCGAAAAAACCTATGGCTACACCTTC.

In this sample, this clone turned up a few times. The V gene is TRBV6-6, the J gene TRBJ2-1; the match to TRBD2 covers 13 bases. The ends lost 7 bases at V and 8 bases at J; junction bases unmatched: 5. The germline gives CDR1 MNHNY, CDR2 SVGAGI (reference sequence). The CDR3 extends over 14 amino acids. The CDR3 here is CASTRLAGGDEQFF. For the CDR3, the DNA is TGTGCCAGCACCAGACTAGCGGGGGGTGATGAGCAGTTCTTC.

This chain joins TRBV19 and TRBJ1-2; 7 nucleotides match TRBD1. Trimming cost V 5 bases and J 4 bases; bases outside gene matches: 10. The CDR3 runs 15 residues. In germline, CDR1 is LNHDA, CDR2 SQIVND (reference sequence). CDR3 nucleotides: TGTGCCAGTAGTGCAGGACAGGACGTAGTCTATGGCTACACCTTC. Translation gives CASSAGQDVVYGYTF.